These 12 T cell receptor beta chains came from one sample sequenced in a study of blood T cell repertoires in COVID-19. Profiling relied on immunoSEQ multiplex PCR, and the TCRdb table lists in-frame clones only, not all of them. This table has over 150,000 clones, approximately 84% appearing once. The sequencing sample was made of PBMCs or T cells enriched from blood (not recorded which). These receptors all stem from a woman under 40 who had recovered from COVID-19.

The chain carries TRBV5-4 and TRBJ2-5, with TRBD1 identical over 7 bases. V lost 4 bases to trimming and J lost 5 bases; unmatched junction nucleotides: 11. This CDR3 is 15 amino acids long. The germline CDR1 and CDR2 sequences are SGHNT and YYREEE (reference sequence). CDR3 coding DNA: TGTGCCAGCAGCCGCCGACAGGGCTTGGGGGAGACCCAGTACTTC. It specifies CASSRRQGLGETQYF.

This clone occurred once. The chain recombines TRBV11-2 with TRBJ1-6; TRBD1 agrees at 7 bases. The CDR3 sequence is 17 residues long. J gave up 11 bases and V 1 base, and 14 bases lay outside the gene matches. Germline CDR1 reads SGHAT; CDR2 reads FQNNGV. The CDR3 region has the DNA TGTGCCAGCAGCTTAGCCTTGGCAGGGGGTAGAAAGACACCCCTCCACTTT. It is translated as CASSLALAGGRKTPLHF.

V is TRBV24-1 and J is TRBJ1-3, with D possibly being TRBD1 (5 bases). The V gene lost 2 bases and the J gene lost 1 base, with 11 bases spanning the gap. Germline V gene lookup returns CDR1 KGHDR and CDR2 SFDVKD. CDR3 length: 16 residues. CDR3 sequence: CATSDSGGESGNTIYF. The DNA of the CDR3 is TGTGCCACCAGTGATTCGGGAGGGGAATCTGGAAACACCATATATTTT.

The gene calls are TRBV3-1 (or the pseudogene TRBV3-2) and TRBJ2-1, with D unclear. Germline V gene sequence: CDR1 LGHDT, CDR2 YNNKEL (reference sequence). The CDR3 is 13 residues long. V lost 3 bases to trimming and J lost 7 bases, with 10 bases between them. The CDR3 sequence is CASSHPVRNEQFF. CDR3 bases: TGTGCCAGCAGCCATCCCGTCCGGAATGAGCAGTTCTTC.

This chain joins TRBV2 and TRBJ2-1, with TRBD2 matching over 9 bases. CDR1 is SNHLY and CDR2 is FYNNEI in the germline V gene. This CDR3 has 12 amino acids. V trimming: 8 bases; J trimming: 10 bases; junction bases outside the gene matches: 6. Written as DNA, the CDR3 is TGTGCCAGCCAAATGACTAGCGGCGAGCAGTTCTTC. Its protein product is CASQMTSGEQFF. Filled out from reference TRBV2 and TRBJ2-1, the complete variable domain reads EPEVTQTPSHQVTQMGQEVILRCVPISNHLYFYWYRQILGQKVEFLVSFYNNEISEKSEIFDDQFSVERPDGSNFTLKIRSTKLEDSAMYFCASQMTSGEQFFGPGTRLTVL.

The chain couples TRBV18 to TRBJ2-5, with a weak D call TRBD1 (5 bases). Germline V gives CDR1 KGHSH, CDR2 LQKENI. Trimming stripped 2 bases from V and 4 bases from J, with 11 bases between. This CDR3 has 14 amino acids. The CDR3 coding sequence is TGTGCCAGCTCACCAAATTTCCAGGGAGAGACCCAGTACTTC. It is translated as CASSPNFQGETQYF.

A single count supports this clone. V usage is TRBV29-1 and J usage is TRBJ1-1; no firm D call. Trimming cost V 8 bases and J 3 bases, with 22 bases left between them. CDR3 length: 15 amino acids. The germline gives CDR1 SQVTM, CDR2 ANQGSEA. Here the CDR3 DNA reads TGCAGCCCCCTATGCGGGGATTGGGAGGACACTGAAGCTTTCTTT. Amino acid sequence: CSPLCGDWEDTEAFF.

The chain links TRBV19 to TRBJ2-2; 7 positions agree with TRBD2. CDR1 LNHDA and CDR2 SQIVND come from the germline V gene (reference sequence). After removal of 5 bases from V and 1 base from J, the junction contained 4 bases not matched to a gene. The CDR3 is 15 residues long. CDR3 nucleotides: TGTGCCAGTAGTCCTAGCGGAAAGAACACCGGGGAGCTGTTTTTT. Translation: CASSPSGKNTGELFF.

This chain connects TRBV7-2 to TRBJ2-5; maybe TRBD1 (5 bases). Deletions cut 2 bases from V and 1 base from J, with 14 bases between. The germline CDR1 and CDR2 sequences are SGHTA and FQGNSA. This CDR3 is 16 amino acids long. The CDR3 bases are TGTGCCAGCAGCTTACGTCTTCCGCAGGGCCAAGAGACCCAGTACTTC. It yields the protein CASSLRLPQGQETQYF.

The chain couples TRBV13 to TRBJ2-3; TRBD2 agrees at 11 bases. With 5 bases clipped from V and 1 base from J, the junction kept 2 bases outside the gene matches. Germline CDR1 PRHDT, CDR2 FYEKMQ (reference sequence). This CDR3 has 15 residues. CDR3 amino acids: CASSETSGGTDTQYF. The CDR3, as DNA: TGTGCCAGCAGCGAGACTAGCGGGGGCACAGATACGCAGTATTTT. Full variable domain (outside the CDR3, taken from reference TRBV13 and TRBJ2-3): AAGVIQSPRHLIKEKRETATLKCYPIPRHDTVYWYQQGPGQDPQFLISFYEKMQSDKGSIPDRFSAQQFSDYHSELNMSSLELGDSALYFCASSETSGGTDTQYFGPGTRLTVL.

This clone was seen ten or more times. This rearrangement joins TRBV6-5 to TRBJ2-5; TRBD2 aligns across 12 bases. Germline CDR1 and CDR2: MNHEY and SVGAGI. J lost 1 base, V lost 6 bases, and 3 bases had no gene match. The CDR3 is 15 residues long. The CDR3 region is CASRRTSGAQETQYF. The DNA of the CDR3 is TGTGCCAGCAGGAGGACTAGCGGGGCCCAAGAGACCCAGTACTTC.

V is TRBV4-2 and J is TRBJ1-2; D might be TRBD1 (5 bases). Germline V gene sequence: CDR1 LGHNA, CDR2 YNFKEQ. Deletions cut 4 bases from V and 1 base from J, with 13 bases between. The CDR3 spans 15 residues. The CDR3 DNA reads TGTGCCAGCAGCCCTCCTTCGGGGGTTAACTATGGCTACACCTTC. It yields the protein CASSPPSGVNYGYTF.